This T cell receptor (beta chain) was observed in a study of tumor and adjacent non-tumor tissue in lung cancer. General study points: Higher tumor TCR diversity was associated with shorter survival.

Germline CDR1 MNHEY, CDR2 SVGAGI. This CDR3 comprises 13 residues. Trimming took off 8 bases at V and 9 bases at J, with 17 bases between the two ends. TCRbeta libraries were built with three rounds of nested PCR, modified from ARM-PCR. From the multiplex PCR reads, TCRdb called clonotypes with MiXCR, one entry per CDR3 protein. The repertoire holds some 70,000 distinct CDR3 sequences, around 70% seen once, with about a quarter in the top ten. This clonotype was found once. Its antigen remains unidentified. RNA was extracted from bulk tissue without any cell sorting. More than 3 cm separated this lung sample from the edge of the tumor.

The chain carries TRBV6-5 and TRBJ2-1; D gene uncertain. What was sequenced was distant non-tumor lung tissue. This receptor was taken from a woman aged 45-59 years with non-small cell lung cancer. The CDR3 loop is CASGPLQRAEQFF. In DNA, the CDR3 is TGTGCCAGCGGTCCCTTGCAGCGTGCTGAGCAGTTCTTC.